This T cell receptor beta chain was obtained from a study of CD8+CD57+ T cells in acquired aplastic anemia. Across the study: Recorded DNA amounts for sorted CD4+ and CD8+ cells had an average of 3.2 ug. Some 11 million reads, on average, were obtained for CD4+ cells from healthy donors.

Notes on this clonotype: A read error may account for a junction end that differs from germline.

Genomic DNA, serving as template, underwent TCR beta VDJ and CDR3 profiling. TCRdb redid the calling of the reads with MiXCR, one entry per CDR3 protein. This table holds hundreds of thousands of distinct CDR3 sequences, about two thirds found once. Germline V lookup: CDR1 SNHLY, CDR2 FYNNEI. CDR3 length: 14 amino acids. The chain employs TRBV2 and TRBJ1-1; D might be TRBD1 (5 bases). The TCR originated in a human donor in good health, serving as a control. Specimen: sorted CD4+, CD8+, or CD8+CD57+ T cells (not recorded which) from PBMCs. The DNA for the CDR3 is TGTGCCAGCAGTGACCTTGGGGCTGATACTGAAGCTTTTTTT. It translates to CASSDLGADTEAFF.